The 18 T cell receptor beta chains reported below all come from one sample, sequenced in a study of T-cell reconstitution after alpha-beta-depleted transplantation in children (dated by TCRdb to the mid-2010s). What this sample's treatment or condition label stands for: allogeneic hematopoietic cell transplantation with graft depleted of TCRalphabeta T cells and CD19 B cells. Receptor amplification or capture employed PCR. The sequencer listed for this sample is Illumina HiSeq 2500. TCR libraries were prepared with molecular barcoding, using unique molecular identifiers to normalize TCRbeta repertoire quantification. TCRdb trimmed public reads at Q25 via fastp, called clones via MiXCR and kept in-frame beta chains. Each entry is one CDR3 protein sequence, shown with its most common DNA and genes. The sample table holds about 58,000 distinct CDR3 sequences, of which 40% to 55% were seen once. The ten largest clonotypes hold 95% to 98% of the sample.

Here the sequenced sample was PBMCs, mostly from graft donor cells, taken 360 days after TCRalphabeta/CD19-depleted stem cell transplant. These receptors all stem from a male patient younger than 18 who had a stem cell transplant for acute lymphoblastic leukemia, so the T cells may come from the graft donor.

The chain combines TRBV12-3 or TRBV12-4 with TRBJ2-7; no definite D call. V lost 6 bases to trimming and J lost 2 bases, with 11 bases between them. The CDR3 is 13 residues long. The CDR3 protein is CASSQTEAYEQYF. The CDR3 DNA sequence: TGTGCCAGCAGCCAGACTGAGGCCTACGAGCAGTACTTC.

This clonotype showed up just a few times. The chain links TRBV7-6 to TRBJ1-1, with D possibly being TRBD1 (5 bases). Trimming pared 4 bases from V and 1 base from J, leaving 10 bases between. From germline, CDR1 is SGHVS and CDR2 FNYEAQ. This CDR3 region has 14 residues. CDR3 sequence: CASSSGWENTEAFF. CDR3 DNA: TGTGCCAGCAGCTCAGGGTGGGAGAACACTGAAGCTTTCTTT. Supplemented by reference TRBV7-6 and TRBJ1-1, the full variable domain reads GAGVSQSPRYKVTKRGQDVALRCDPISGHVSLYWYRQALGQGPEFLTYFNYEAQQDKSGLPNDRFSAERPEGSISTLTIQRTEQRDSAMYRCASSSGWENTEAFFGQGTRLTVV.

This clonotype appeared a few times. The chain joins TRBV12-3 or TRBV12-4 to TRBJ2-1; D not certain. Deletions cut 5 bases from V and 3 bases from J, with 5 bases between. CDR3 size: 12 residues. CDR3 loop: CASSPLYNEQFF. CDR3 in DNA: TGTGCCAGCAGTCCCCTCTACAATGAGCAGTTCTTC.

This clonotype was observed a handful of times. The chain uses TRBV12-3 or TRBV12-4 and TRBJ2-7, with D tentatively TRBD1 (6 bases). V gave up 6 bases and J gave up 3 bases, with 9 bases separating them. CDR3 length: 12 residues. CDR3: CASSWDNYEQYF. The DNA of the CDR3 is TGTGCCAGCAGCTGGGACAACTACGAGCAGTACTTC.

This clonotype occurred many times. The CDR3 nucleotides are TGTGCCAGCAGCTTTGAGGCAGGGGATGAGGCAGATACGCAGTATTTT. Translated: CASSFEAGDEADTQYF. The chain recombines TRBV7-8 with TRBJ2-3, with a possible D match to TRBD1 (6 bases). The V end was cut by 3 bases, the J end by 4 bases, with 17 bases between. The length of the CDR3 is 16 residues. CDR1 is SGHVS, CDR2 FQNEAQ, per germline.

The V call is TRBV5-6, the J call TRBJ2-2, with D perhaps TRBD2 (5 bases). The CDR3 is made up of 16 amino acids. Germline V gives CDR1 SGHDT, CDR2 YYEEEE. V gave up 0 bases and J gave up 0 bases, with 9 bases separating them. The CDR3 sequence is CASSLDRDSNTGELFF. CDR3 in DNA: TGTGCCAGCAGCTTGGACCGGGATTCGAACACCGGGGAGCTGTTTTTT. Drawing the rest from reference TRBV5-6 and TRBJ2-2, the complete variable domain is DAGVTQSPTHLIKTRGQQVTLRCSPKSGHDTVSWYQQALGQGPQFIFQYYEEEERQRGNFPDRFSGHQFPNYSSELNVNALLLGDSALYLCASSLDRDSNTGELFFGEGSRLTVL.

The V gene is TRBV7-9, the J gene TRBJ2-5, with unresolved D. The CDR3 extends over 13 amino acids. The V end was cut by 5 bases, the J end by 3 bases, with 10 bases between. Germline CDR1 is SEHNR and CDR2 is FQNEAQ (reference sequence). The CDR3 DNA follows: TGTGCCAGCAGCCCAGCTTTGGAAGAGACCCAGTACTTC. It translates to CASSPALEETQYF.

The CDR3 is CASSYVSGGVIQETQYF. CDR3 nucleotide sequence: TGTGCCAGCAGCTACGTATCGGGCGGGGTTATCCAAGAGACCCAGTACTTC. This chain uses TRBV6-2 or TRBV6-3 with TRBJ2-5; perhaps TRBD2 as D (6 bases). Germline loops: CDR1 MNHEY, CDR2 SVGEGT. V gave up 6 bases and J gave up 1 base, with 21 bases separating them. This CDR3 has 17 residues.

The table lists this clonotype with a few counts. This chain connects TRBV7-2 to TRBJ1-5; 12 bases align to TRBD1. V trimming: 4 bases; J trimming: 6 bases; junction bases outside the gene matches: 7. This CDR3 spans 16 amino acids. CDR1 SGHTA and CDR2 FQGNSA come from the germline V gene. The CDR3 DNA sequence: TGTGCCAGCAGCTGGGACAGGGGGCTTGTGGGTCAGCCCCAGCATTTT. Translation gives CASSWDRGLVGQPQHF.

This chain links TRBV9 with TRBJ2-5, with unresolved D. The CDR3 has 11 amino acids. Looked up from germline, CDR1 is SGDLS and CDR2 is YYNGEE. The V end lost 7 bases, the J end lost 5 bases, and 9 bases lay between the germline ends. The DNA of the CDR3 is TGTGCCAGCGGGCCGGAGGAGACCCAGTACTTC. Its translation: CASGPEETQYF.

The V gene is TRBV7-9, the J gene TRBJ1-4; D ambiguous. With 6 bases removed from V and 4 bases from J, the gap between germline ends came to 12 bases. Germline V gives CDR1 SEHNR, CDR2 FQNEAQ (reference sequence). The CDR3 loop spans 14 amino acids. As DNA, the CDR3 is TGTGCCAGCAGACCGGACGGAAGTAATGAAAAACTGTTTTTT. It specifies CASRPDGSNEKLFF.

The chain is built from TRBV12-3 or TRBV12-4 and TRBJ2-7; D might be TRBD1 (5 bases). Trimming pared 3 bases from V and 2 bases from J, leaving 8 bases between. This CDR3 region has 13 residues. CDR3 DNA sequence: TGTGCCAGCAGTTTCCAGGGTCCCTACGAGCAGTACTTC. Residues: CASSFQGPYEQYF.

V usage is TRBV3-1 and J usage is TRBJ2-3; D is ambiguous. CDR3 length: 14 residues. Germline CDR1 is LGHDT and CDR2 is YNNKEL (reference sequence). Trimming stripped 2 bases from V and 2 bases from J, with 8 bases between. CDR3 in amino acids: CASSQPPDTDTQYF. The CDR3 DNA reads TGTGCCAGCAGCCAACCTCCCGACACAGATACGCAGTATTTT.

This clonotype was counted a few times. The chain has TRBV12-3 or TRBV12-4 and TRBJ2-1; 11 bases are a match to TRBD2. The J segment lost 5 bases and the V segment lost 7 bases, leaving 7 bases of the junction unmatched. CDR3 size: 15 residues. CDR3 DNA sequence: TGTGCCAGCACCGTTACTAGCGGGGGACACAATGAGCAGTTCTTC. The encoded protein is CASTVTSGGHNEQFF.

In DNA, the CDR3 is TGTGCCACCAGCAGAGAATCCCCGATAGGAAGGAACACTGAAGCTTTCTTT. It yields the protein CATSRESPIGRNTEAFF. The chain couples TRBV15 to TRBJ1-1; no clear D gene. This CDR3 spans 17 amino acids. The germline V gene has CDR1 LNHNV and CDR2 YYDKDF (reference sequence). V dropped 0 bases and J dropped 1 base, with 15 bases sitting between them.

The chain joins TRBV20-1 to TRBJ1-1; TRBD1 might be the D (5 bases). CDR3 length equals 13 residues. V lost 1 base and J 4 bases, leaving 10 bases between the germline ends. From germline, CDR1 is DFQATT and CDR2 SNEGSKA (reference sequence). CDR3 sequence reads: CSARAGWGTEAFF. The CDR3 nucleotides are TGCAGTGCTAGAGCAGGGTGGGGCACTGAAGCTTTCTTT.

This clonotype appeared a few times. The CDR3 region has the DNA TGTGCCAGCATCCAGGGGCCCCACACAGATACGCAGTATTTT. This sequence encodes CASIQGPHTDTQYF. The genes are TRBV6-1 and TRBJ2-3; TRBD1 might be the D (6 bases). V was shortened by 7 bases and J by 2 bases, with 13 bases between the two germline ends. This CDR3 region has 14 residues. Germline V gene sequence: CDR1 MNHNS, CDR2 SASEGT.

The chain is built from TRBV18 and TRBJ2-7; the D gene is possibly TRBD1 (6 bases). There are 15 residues in the CDR3. The V end lost 4 bases, the J end lost 5 bases, and 18 bases lay between the germline ends. Germline V gene lookup returns CDR1 KGHSH and CDR2 LQKENI. Written as DNA, the CDR3 is TGTGCCAGCTCACGTAATCTTCAACAGGGAAACGAGCAGTACTTC. It codes for CASSRNLQQGNEQYF.